This TCR beta chain was recovered during a study of T cell responses to AZD1222 COVID-19 vaccine. Study context: Second-dose schedules of about 4 or about 12 weeks were combined. Study results and limitations: Among those given AZD1222, only 6 or 7 were seropositive at baseline.

Profiled with immunoSEQ multiplex PCR; TCRdb holds only in-frame clones, not every one. This repertoire shows roughly 120,000 clones, around 86% found once; its top ten account for roughly 7.7%. V dropped 5 bases and J dropped 8 bases, with 9 bases sitting between them. CDR1 is LGHDT and CDR2 is YNNKEL in the germline V gene (reference sequence). The CDR3 is made up of 11 amino acids. Notes on this clone: Its cognate antigen is unknown.

The genes are TRBV3-1 (or the pseudogene TRBV3-2) and TRBJ1-1, with TRBD1 as a possible D gene (6 bases). The TCR originated in an adult in good health. Sequenced material: peripheral blood, taken on day 0 of AZD1222 vaccination. CDR3 protein: CASSLQGEAFF. Written as DNA, the CDR3 is TGTGCCAGCAGCTTACAGGGAGAAGCTTTCTTT.